This T cell receptor beta chain was profiled in a study of PD-1 blockade in classical Hodgkin lymphoma. Study at large: The study gave patients nivolumab 3 mg/kg intravenously every 2 weeks. Study-level points and caveats: When nivolumab was started under 1 year after ASCT, patients were excluded. At baseline, newly diagnosed patients reportedly showed less TCR diversity than healthy donors.

The time point here: cycle 4 day 1 (C4D1), after more than five weeks of nivolumab. After autologous stem cell transplantation all patients relapsed, and prior brentuximab vedotin exposure differed between cohorts. Complete response, partial response or progressive disease was recorded as best response. The protocol was immunoSEQ multiplex PCR, while the TCRdb copy is restricted to in-frame clones and leaves out a portion. The sample consists of tens of thousands of clones, roughly 78% of them appearing once. Regarding this clone: Its antigen is currently unknown.

The CDR3 loop spans 11 amino acids. Trimming took 4 bases from V and 14 from J, leaving 12 bases between them. Germline CDR1 reads MRHNA; CDR2 reads SNTAGT. Sequenced here: peripheral blood mononuclear cells (PBMCs), sampled before the fourth cycle of nivolumab. This chain uses TRBV6-4 with TRBJ2-1; TRBD2 is a possible D gene (6 bases). This receptor was taken from a human donor with classical Hodgkin lymphoma. CDR3 coding DNA: TGTGCCAGCAGTGCCGGGACTTCGAAGTTCTTC. It encodes CASSAGTSKFF.